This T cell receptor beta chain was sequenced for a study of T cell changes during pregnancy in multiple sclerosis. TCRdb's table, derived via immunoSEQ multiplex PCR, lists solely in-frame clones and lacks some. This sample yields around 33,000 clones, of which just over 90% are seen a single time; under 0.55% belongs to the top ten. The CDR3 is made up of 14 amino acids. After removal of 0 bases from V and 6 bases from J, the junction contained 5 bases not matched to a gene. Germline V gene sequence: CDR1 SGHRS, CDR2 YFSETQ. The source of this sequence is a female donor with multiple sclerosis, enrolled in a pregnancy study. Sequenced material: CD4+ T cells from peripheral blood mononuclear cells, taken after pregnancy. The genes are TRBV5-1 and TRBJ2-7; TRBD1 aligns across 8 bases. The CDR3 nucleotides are TGCGCCAGCAGCTTGGGGGGACAGGTTCGCGAGCAGTACTTC. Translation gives CASSLGGQVREQYF.